The next 13 T cell receptor beta chains were all read from a single sample in a study of control samples from healthy donors and cancer patients. Data came from immunoSEQ multiplex PCR; TCRdb stores just in-frame clones and leaves some out. This sample has roughly 70,000 clones; over 75% occur once, and the top ten carry 25% to 35%. Sequenced sample: blood. These receptors all stem from a man aged 45-65 years in good health.

The chain has TRBV28 and TRBJ2-3; D assignment may be TRBD1 or TRBD2 (6 bases each). Trimming cost V 7 bases and J 2 bases, with 31 bases left between them. The germline CDR1 and CDR2 sequences are MDHEN and SYDVKM. The CDR3 covers 20 residues. The chain's CDR3 is CASNPGDPSRGLSFTDTQYF. The CDR3, as DNA: TGTGCCAGCAACCCCGGGGATCCTTCCCGGGGGCTCTCCTTCACAGATACGCAGTATTTT.

This sequence joins TRBV7-9 and TRBJ2-7, with 7 bases matching TRBD1. Germline assignment: CDR1 SEHNR and CDR2 FQNEAQ (reference sequence). The V segment lost 1 base and the J segment 6 bases; nucleotides outside the gene matches: 6. The CDR3 consists of 14 residues. CDR3 nucleotides: TGTGCCAGCAGCTTAGGACAGGGAATAGGCGAGCAGTACTTC. Protein sequence: CASSLGQGIGEQYF.

The genes are TRBV2 and TRBJ2-1; 9 bases map to TRBD2. The CDR3 consists of 15 residues. V trimming: 6 bases; J trimming: 8 bases; junction bases outside the gene matches: 11. The germline V gene has CDR1 SNHLY and CDR2 FYNNEI. The CDR3 coding sequence is TGTGCCAGCAGCGCGAGGGCGGGAGGGCCGTATGAGCAGTTCTTC. This sequence encodes CASSARAGGPYEQFF. Based on the CDR3 plus reference TRBV2 and TRBJ2-1, the full variable domain is EPEVTQTPSHQVTQMGQEVILRCVPISNHLYFYWYRQILGQKVEFLVSFYNNEISEKSEIFDDQFSVERPDGSNFTLKIRSTKLEDSAMYFCASSARAGGPYEQFFGPGTRLTVL.

The CDR3, as DNA: TGTGCCAGCAGTTTGAGTCCTCCCTACGAGCAGTACTTC. Translation: CASSLSPPYEQYF. This rearrangement joins TRBV27 to TRBJ2-7; no definite D call. Trimming cost V 3 bases and J 2 bases, with 8 bases left between them. The CDR3 is made up of 13 amino acids. Germline V gives CDR1 MNHEY, CDR2 SMNVEV (reference sequence).

The chain links TRBV5-1 to TRBJ2-3, with TRBD1 matching 10 bases. With 3 bases clipped from V and 4 bases from J, the junction kept 5 bases outside the gene matches. Germline loops: CDR1 SGHRS, CDR2 YFSETQ. The length of the CDR3 is 15 residues. DNA of the CDR3: TGCGCCAGCAGCTCGGGACAGGGGCGTGCAGATACGCAGTATTTT. Amino acid sequence: CASSSGQGRADTQYF.

This sequence joins TRBV7-3 and TRBJ2-1; 7 bases agree with TRBD2. Looked up from germline, CDR1 is SGHTA and CDR2 is FQGTGA. Trimming took 4 bases from V and 4 from J; bases not matched to a gene: 7. CDR3 length equals 15 residues. The CDR3 here is CASSWGTKPYNEQFF. The CDR3 DNA reads TGTGCCAGCAGCTGGGGGACTAAACCTTACAATGAGCAGTTCTTC.

The chain carries TRBV28 and TRBJ2-7, with 7 bases aligning to TRBD2. With 6 bases clipped from V and 2 bases from J, the junction kept 13 bases outside the gene matches. CDR1 and CDR2 (germline): MDHEN, SYDVKM. The CDR3 runs to 16 residues. This CDR3 reads CASSFSLSGLTYEQYF. The DNA of the CDR3 is TGTGCCAGCAGCTTCTCACTTAGCGGGCTAACCTACGAGCAGTACTTC.

This clone has only one observation. The rearrangement uses TRBV10-3 and TRBJ2-5, with 13 bases aligning to TRBD2. This CDR3 spans 15 amino acids. J was trimmed by 1 base and V by 4 bases; bases with no gene match: 0. The germline V gene encodes CDR1 ENHRY and CDR2 SYGVKD. The CDR3 spells CAISGTSGSQETQYF. The DNA for the CDR3 is TGTGCCATCAGTGGGACTAGCGGGAGCCAAGAGACCCAGTACTTC.

This chain joins TRBV5-1 and TRBJ2-5; 7 nucleotides align to TRBD2. This CDR3 spans 14 amino acids. V was pared by 2 bases and J by 3 bases, with 4 bases of the junction left unmatched. Germline CDR1 and CDR2: SGHRS and YFSETQ. The CDR3 sequence: CASSFGGGKETQYF. The CDR3 DNA is TGCGCCAGCAGCTTCGGCGGGGGTAAAGAGACCCAGTACTTC.

The chain joins TRBV7-6 to TRBJ1-1; maybe TRBD1 (5 bases). In germline, CDR1 is SGHVS, CDR2 FNYEAQ. Deletions cut 6 bases from V and 5 bases from J, with 13 bases between. The CDR3 consists of 13 residues. CDR3 sequence reads: CASSRARVTEAFF. DNA of the CDR3: TGTGCCAGCAGTCGCGCCAGGGTTACTGAAGCTTTCTTT.

The chain uses TRBV11-2 and TRBJ2-3; perhaps TRBD1 as D (6 bases). CDR1 SGHAT and CDR2 FQNNGV come from the germline V gene. This CDR3 spans 15 amino acids. V lost 0 bases, J lost 3 bases, and 10 bases lay in between. DNA for the CDR3: TGTGCCAGCAGCTTAGATTTTACAGGGACAGATACGCAGTATTTT. Amino acids: CASSLDFTGTDTQYF.

This clone occurred a few times. The V gene is TRBV6-2 or TRBV6-3, the J gene TRBJ2-6; D remains ambiguous. Trimming cost V 4 bases and J 0 bases, with 7 bases left between them. Germline V gene data show CDR1 as MNHEY and CDR2 as SVGEGT. CDR3 length: 15 amino acids. The CDR3 bases are TGTGCCAGCAGTTTTGACGCCTCTGGGGCCAACGTCCTGACTTTC. This codes for CASSFDASGANVLTF.

As DNA, the CDR3 is TGTGCCAGCACCCGATCCGGGACAGGGGCTGTGAGGGGCTACACCTTC. Translation: CASTRSGTGAVRGYTF. The chain joins TRBV7-9 to TRBJ1-2, with 10 bases identical to TRBD1. Germline V CDR1 and CDR2: SEHNR, FQNEAQ (reference sequence). The CDR3 extends over 16 amino acids. Germline trimming cut 7 bases from V and 8 bases from J; bases unmatched to any gene: 16.